The rows below give T cell receptor beta chains drawn from one sample of a study of T cells in Graves' hyperthyroidism and ophthalmopathy. TCRdb passed the multiplex PCR reads through MiXCR, listing each CDR3 protein once. The repertoire holds hundreds of thousands of distinct CDR3 sequences, with around 38% as singletons. Sequencing input: blood. These receptors were obtained from a man aged 18 to 29 with Graves' hyperthyroidism. The CDR3 runs from the conserved cysteine through the conserved F or W. A D gene is named only where the DNA matches it firmly. Where a row states a size, it is once, few, many or the class of an expanded clone; other rows omit it.

- | TRBJ2-7 | TRBV11-3 | many | CASTSGEEQYF | TGTGCCAGCACCTCCGGTGAGGAGCAGTACTTC
- | TRBJ2-2 | TRBV29-1 | - | CSVPREEAATGELFF | TGCAGCGTTCCTCGCGAAGAGGCGGCCACCGGGGAGCTGTTTTTT
- | TRBJ1-5 | TRBV20-1 | many | CSARGTNNQPQHF | TGCAGTGCTAGAGGGACAAACAATCAGCCCCAGCATTTT
TRBD1 | TRBJ1-1 | TRBV7-9 | many | CASSPDRAYTEAFF | TGTGCCAGCTCCCCGGACAGGGCGTACACTGAAGCTTTCTTT
TRBD1 | TRBJ1-2 | TRBV5-1 | - | CASSPGTGGLDGYTF | TGCGCCAGCAGCCCCGGGACAGGGGGCCTTGATGGCTACACCTTC
- | TRBJ2-3 | TRBV19 | - | CASSDQGSTDTQYF | TGTGCCAGTAGCGACCAGGGTAGCACAGATACGCAGTATTTT
TRBD1 | TRBJ1-5 | TRBV7-4 | few | CASSAGRTGVGSNQPQHF | TGTGCCAGCAGCGCCGGAAGGACAGGGGTTGGTAGCAATCAGCCCCAGCATTTT
- | TRBJ1-1 | TRBV9 | - | CASSVIENTEAFF | TGTGCCAGCAGCGTAATCGAGAACACTGAAGCTTTCTTT
- | TRBJ1-6 | TRBV2 | - | CASSQEWTVNSPLHF | TGCGCCAGCAGCCAAGAGTGGACAGTCAATTCACCCCTCCACTTT
- | TRBJ1-1 | TRBV12-3/TRBV12-4 | - | CASSLALGQGDTEAFF | TGTGCCAGCAGTTTAGCGCTAGGGCAGGGAGACACTGAAGCTTTCTTT
- | TRBJ1-3 | TRBV7-8 | many | CASSSRGGNTIYF | TGTGCCAGCAGCTCCCGGGGGGGAAACACCATATATTTT
- | TRBJ1-1 | TRBV2 | many | CASINTVGDTEAFF | TGTGCCAGCATTAACACAGTCGGGGACACTGAAGCTTTCTTT
- | TRBJ1-3 | TRBV20-1 | few | CSARPLRSGNTIYF | TGCAGTGCTAGACCCCTGCGAAGTGGAAACACCATATATTTT
TRBD1 | TRBJ1-1 | TRBV24-1 | many | CATRPGTGDTEAFF | TGTGCCACCAGACCCGGGACAGGGGACACTGAAGCTTTCTTT
- | TRBJ2-7 | TRBV15 | many | CATSRGGRVYEQYF | TGTGCCACCAGCAGAGGAGGTAGAGTTTACGAGCAGTACTTC
- | TRBJ2-2 | TRBV20-1 | - | CSADSRAGELFF | TGCAGTGCTGACTCTAGGGCCGGGGAGCTGTTTTTT
- | TRBJ1-4 | TRBV12-3/TRBV12-4 | - | CASSFTDLTNEKLFF | TGTGCCAGCAGTTTCACGGACCTAACTAATGAAAAACTGTTTTTT
TRBD1 | TRBJ1-6 | TRBV10-3 | few | CASTGTGNSPLHF | TGTGCCAGTACCGGGACAGGGAATTCACCCCTCCACTTT
TRBD2 | TRBJ2-7 | TRBV10-2 | few | CASSEVPGTSTAEQYF | TGCGCCAGCAGTGAGGTCCCAGGGACTAGCACAGCCGAGCAGTACTTC
- | TRBJ2-5 | TRBV9 | many | CASLAGAQYF | TGTGCCAGCCTCGCTGGGGCCCAGTACTTC
- | TRBJ2-7 | TRBV12-3/TRBV12-4 | - | CASSDTRSYEQYF | TGTGCCAGCAGTGATACACGGAGCTACGAGCAGTACTTC
- | TRBJ1-5 | TRBV7-8 | - | CASSLRSWGEETQHF | TGTGCCAGCAGCTTGCGGAGTTGGGGGGAAGAGACCCAGCATTTT
- | TRBJ2-5 | TRBV9 | many | CASSVANRQETQYF | TGTGCCAGCAGCGTAGCTAACAGGCAAGAGACCCAGTACTTC
- | TRBJ1-3 | TRBV15 | once | CATSREGWGNTIYF | TGTGCCACCAGCAGAGAAGGCTGGGGGAACACCATATATTTT
- | TRBJ2-2 | TRBV2 | many | CASEGRYTGELFF | TGTGCCAGCGAAGGTCGGTACACCGGGGAGCTGTTTTTT
- | TRBJ1-1 | TRBV20-1 | - | CSANNRAKNTEAFF | TGCAGTGCCAACAACAGGGCTAAGAACACTGAAGCTTTCTTT
- | TRBJ1-5 | TRBV19 | few | CASKVGDYSNQPQHF | TGTGCCAGTAAGGTAGGGGACTATAGCAATCAGCCCCAGCATTTT
- | TRBJ1-1 | TRBV5-6 | - | CASSPRLSRMNTEAFF | TGTGCCAGCAGCCCGAGGCTCAGTAGGATGAACACTGAAGCTTTCTTT
- | TRBJ1-2 | TRBV14 | many | CASSQDMGHGYTF | TGTGCCAGCAGCCAAGATATGGGACATGGCTACACCTTC
- | TRBJ1-2 | TRBV9 | many | CASTGSNYGYTF | TGTGCCAGCACCGGATCTAACTATGGCTACACCTTC
TRBD1 | TRBJ2-7 | TRBV7-9 | - | CASSLSWDRIYEQYF | TGTGCCAGCAGTTTAAGTTGGGACAGGATCTACGAGCAGTACTTC